This paragraph covers one T cell receptor beta chain sequence. Its target is not known. Germline V lookup: CDR1 SQVTM, CDR2 ANQGSEA. V was cut by 3 bases and J by 8 bases, with 10 bases left in between. The CDR3 totals 11 residues. The sample belongs to a study of response to subunit inactivated influenza vaccine. Study results and limitations: It was the authors' suggestion that each seasonal influenza vaccination recruits few new T cells.

TCRdb recomputed calls from the RT-PCR reads with MiXCR, one row per CDR3 protein. The data contain around 650,000 distinct CDR3 sequences, 15% to 17% of them singletons. The chain joins TRBV29-1 to TRBJ1-2, with D tentatively TRBD1 (5 bases). The sequences come from PBMCs from blood, collected roughly 13 days after vaccination. The sequence was collected from a man aged 50 or older who received an inactivated influenza vaccine. As DNA, the CDR3 is TGCAGCGTTGAGGGGGAATGGGGCTACACCTTC. This encodes CSVEGEWGYTF.